Shown below are 12 T cell receptor beta chains from a single sample sequenced in a study of identical twins. TCRdb re-analysed the 5' RACE reads in MiXCR, keeping a single row per CDR3 protein. This table holds about 660,000 distinct CDR3 sequences, more than 6.5% found once. This sample was also put to use in a study of yellow fever vaccine responses in identical twins.

Specimen: PBMCs. These TCRs come from a woman between 18 and 30 years old in good health.

The chain carries TRBV29-1 and TRBJ2-1, with TRBD2 identical over 9 bases. J gave up 2 bases and V 3 bases, and 5 bases lay outside the gene matches. CDR3 length: 15 residues. CDR1 is SQVTM, CDR2 ANQGSEA, per germline. The chain's CDR3 is CSVDPPSGAYNEQFF. For the CDR3, the DNA is TGCAGCGTTGATCCTCCTAGCGGGGCCTACAATGAGCAGTTCTTC.

This clonotype was recorded a few times. This chain uses TRBV3-1 with TRBJ2-7; D might be TRBD2 (6 bases). V was shortened by 4 bases and J by 7 bases, with 17 bases between the two germline ends. Germline CDR1 reads LGHDT; CDR2 reads YNNKEL (reference sequence). The CDR3 has 14 amino acids. CDR3 bases: TGTGCCAGCAGCCGACTAGGCCGTGAGGAAGAGCAGTACTTC. Translating gives CASSRLGREEEQYF.

The gene calls are TRBV7-8 and TRBJ2-3; 9 bases agree with TRBD2. CDR1 is SGHVS and CDR2 is FQNEAQ in the germline V gene. Trimming took 0 bases from V and 2 from J; bases not matched to a gene: 6. The length of the CDR3 is 17 residues. CDR3 region: CASSLAGTSRFTDTQYF. The CDR3 DNA follows: TGTGCCAGCAGCTTAGCCGGGACTAGCCGATTCACAGATACGCAGTATTTT.

This clonotype came up a few times. The genes are TRBV5-6 and TRBJ2-1; D is unclear. V lost 4 bases to trimming and J lost 4 bases, with 12 bases between them. The CDR3 consists of 14 residues. The germline CDR1 and CDR2 sequences are SGHDT and YYEEEE. CDR3 coding DNA: TGTGCCAGCAGCGTGGTAGCAGGTTACAATGAGCAGTTCTTC. It is translated as CASSVVAGYNEQFF.

The chain is built from TRBV20-1 and TRBJ1-5, with D perhaps TRBD1 (5 bases). Germline V lookup: CDR1 DFQATT, CDR2 SNEGSKA (reference sequence). The CDR3 is made up of 16 amino acids. The ends were cut back, 0 bases at V and 2 bases at J, with 14 bases in the middle. CDR3 DNA: TGCAGTGCTAGAGATCCCCTGGGGCAAGGCAATCAGCCCCAGCATTTT. Its translation: CSARDPLGQGNQPQHF.

This clonotype was picked up a small number of times. The V and J genes are TRBV6-6 and TRBJ2-7, with 9 bases fitting TRBD2. The CDR3 contains 13 residues. The germline CDR1 and CDR2 sequences are MNHNY and SVGAGI (reference sequence). After removal of 8 bases from V and 4 bases from J, the junction contained 6 bases not matched to a gene. The DNA of the CDR3 is TGTGCCAGCCGGACTAGCGAAAATTACGAGCAGTACTTC. Encoded protein: CASRTSENYEQYF.

Only a few counts were recorded for this clonotype. The V gene is TRBV6-2 or TRBV6-3, the J gene TRBJ1-5; D gene uncertain. The CDR3 is made up of 15 amino acids. Germline lookup yields CDR1 MNHEY and CDR2 SVGEGT. The V end lost 2 bases, the J end lost 7 bases, and 15 bases lay between the germline ends. The CDR3 is CASSYGPPGHQPQHF. For the CDR3, the DNA is TGTGCCAGCAGTTACGGACCGCCCGGTCACCAGCCCCAGCATTTT.

The chain carries TRBV7-2 and TRBJ2-5; 8 bases are a match to TRBD1. The CDR3 sequence is 14 residues long. The V gene's germline CDR1 is SGHTA and CDR2 FQGNSA. The V and J ends lost 5 bases and 6 bases, in that order; junction bases with no gene match: 8. This CDR3 reads CASSRPGQAKTQYF. DNA of the CDR3: TGTGCCAGCAGCCGCCCGGGACAGGCAAAGACCCAGTACTTC.

The chain uses TRBV12-5 and TRBJ1-1; D possibly corresponds to TRBD1 (5 bases). Germline CDR1 LGHNT, CDR2 FRNRAP. V dropped 4 bases and J dropped 4 bases, with 10 bases sitting between them. The CDR3 covers 13 residues. The CDR3: CASGYTGSTEAFF. In DNA, the CDR3 is TGTGCTAGTGGTTACACAGGAAGCACTGAAGCTTTCTTT.

This clonotype has just a few counts. The chain is built from TRBV5-6 and TRBJ2-5; D might be TRBD1 or TRBD2, each matching 5 bases. In germline, CDR1 is SGHDT, CDR2 YYEEEE. The V gene lost 5 bases and the J gene lost 4 bases, with 15 bases spanning the gap. The CDR3 is 14 residues long. For the CDR3, the DNA is TGTGCCAGCAGTCCACCTCCAGGGAGAGAGACCCAGTACTTC. This gives the protein CASSPPPGRETQYF.

The chain has TRBV6-5 and TRBJ2-4; 8 bases agree with TRBD2. The CDR3 loop spans 15 amino acids. Germline trimming cut 2 bases from V and 4 bases from J; bases unmatched to any gene: 4. Germline lookup yields CDR1 MNHEY and CDR2 SVGAGI. CDR3 region: CASSYPSGPKNIQYF. In DNA, the CDR3 is TGTGCCAGCAGTTACCCTAGCGGGCCTAAAAACATTCAGTACTTC.

The sample holds many counts of this clonotype. The J gene is TRBJ2-3, the V gene TRBV7-9, with 7 bases that match TRBD1. The CDR3 has 14 amino acids. Germline CDR1 is SEHNR and CDR2 is FQNEAQ (reference sequence). Losses at the gene ends were 5 bases for V and 2 bases for J; bases not matched to a gene: 4. CDR3 nucleotide sequence: TGTGCCAGCAGCACTGGGACAGACACAGATACGCAGTATTTT. Its protein is CASSTGTDTDTQYF.